This is a list of T cell receptor beta chains from one sample in a study of Graves' ophthalmopathy and Graves' hyperthyroidism. Each CDR3 protein is one row after TCRdb ran MiXCR on the multiplex PCR reads. The table has hundreds of thousands of distinct CDR3 sequences, 40% seen once. The source material was peripheral blood. These receptors were obtained from an adult man with Graves' ophthalmopathy. The CDR3 runs from the conserved cysteine through the conserved F or W. Fields, in order: D gene, clone size, V gene, J gene, CDR3 DNA, CDR3 protein. The D gene is left open where the match is weak. Size is omitted from some rows. Given values are once, few, many or a class for expanded clones.

>-|-|TRBV29-1|TRBJ2-1
TGCAGCGTTGAACGACGCCAGAGCAGTGAGCAGTTCTTC
CSVERRQSSEQFF
>-|-|TRBV20-1|TRBJ2-7
TGCAGTGCTAGAAATAGACAGGACTACGAGCAGTACTTC
CSARNRQDYEQYF
>-|few|TRBV19|TRBJ1-5
TGTGCCAGTAGTATCCGACTCGCAGCTCTTCAGCCCCAGCATTTT
CASSIRLAALQPQHF
>TRBD2|-|TRBV20-1|TRBJ2-5
TGCAGTGCTCAAGAAGCGGGGGGGCCGGAGACCCAGTACTTC
CSAQEAGGPETQYF
>-|many|TRBV29-1|TRBJ2-5
TGCAGCGTTGAAGGAGGCAACCAAGAGACCCAGTACTTC
CSVEGGNQETQYF
>-|-|TRBV29-1|TRBJ2-3
TGCAGTGTTCGTGAGGGCTTAGATACGCAGTATTTT
CSVREGLDTQYF
>TRBD2|many|TRBV7-9|TRBJ2-5
TGTGCCAGTAGCGGGAGGAGTTTTGTCGAGACCCAGTACTTC
CASSGRSFVETQYF
>TRBD1|-|TRBV20-1|TRBJ1-2
TGCAGTGCTAGTCAGGGGGGGATGAACTATGGCTACACCTTC
CSASQGGMNYGYTF
>-|many|TRBV20-1|TRBJ2-7
TGCAGTGTCCCGTCCTCCCAGGAGCAGTACTTC
CSVPSSQEQYF
>-|many|TRBV5-5|TRBJ1-2
TGTGCCAGCAGCTCGCTCGACGGCTACACCTTC
CASSSLDGYTF
>-|few|TRBV20-1|TRBJ2-7
TGCAGTGCCGATGACAGGACGGCCACCTACGAGCAGTACTTC
CSADDRTATYEQYF
>-|few|TRBV27|TRBJ1-1
TGTGCCAGCAGTTCTGACCGAGAAGCTTTCTTT
CASSSDREAFF
>TRBD1|many|TRBV10-3|TRBJ1-1
TGTGCCATCAGTGATGGAGGGGGCCACACTGAAGCTTTCTTT
CAISDGGGHTEAFF
>TRBD1|many|TRBV29-1|TRBJ1-2
TGCAGCGTTGATCCTGACAGGGGCCGCTACTATGGCTACACCTTC
CSVDPDRGRYYGYTF
>TRBD1|-|TRBV10-3|TRBJ2-7
TGTGCCAGCCGGACCGGGACAGGCCCCTACGAGCAGTACTTC
CASRTGTGPYEQYF
>TRBD1|few|TRBV7-2|TRBJ1-2
TGTGCCAGCAGCAAAAACAGGGGATTAGTAGACTATGGCTACACCTTC
CASSKNRGLVDYGYTF
>-|few|TRBV4-1|TRBJ1-2
TGCGCCAGCAGCGATACCGGGACCAGAACCTTTGGCTACACCTTC
CASSDTGTRTFGYTF
>-|-|TRBV7-3|TRBJ1-1
TGTGCCAGCAGCTGGGGACGGGACACTGAAGCTCTCTTT
CASSWGRDTEALF
>TRBD2|few|TRBV7-9|TRBJ2-2
TGTGCCAGCAGGGGGGAGGCTAGCGGGAATACAAGGGCGAACACCGGGGAGCTGTTTTTT
CASRGEASGNTRANTGELFF
>TRBD1|once|TRBV24-1|TRBJ1-2
TGTGCCACCGCAGGACAGGGCGAACCGTATGGCTACACCTTC
CATAGQGEPYGYTF
>TRBD1|many|TRBV7-8|TRBJ1-1
TGTGCCAGCAGCTCTAGCGTGGATATAGGGGGCGGTGAAGCTTTCTTT
CASSSSVDIGGGEAFF
>-|-|TRBV24-1|TRBJ1-5
TGTGCCAGTAGGGCGGCGGGAGCCCAGCCCCAGCATTTT
CASRAAGAQPQHF
>TRBD1|-|TRBV24-1|TRBJ1-5
TGTGCCACCAGTGCTGGGGGACAGGATAGCAATCAGCCCCAGCATTTT
CATSAGGQDSNQPQHF
>-|few|TRBV6-5|TRBJ1-6
TGTGCCAGCACCAACTACAGGAGCTCCTATAATTCACCCCTCCACTTT
CASTNYRSSYNSPLHF
>TRBD1|-|TRBV7-2|TRBJ2-5
TGCGCCAGCAGCCTCGGACAGGCACCCCAAGAGACCCAGTACTTC
CASSLGQAPQETQYF